This entry features one T cell receptor beta chain sequence. A second PCR, run for roughly 7 to 12 cycles, used a sample-barcoded 5' primer plus a J-beta primer mix. TCRdb re-called the 5' RACE reads through MiXCR, storing one row per CDR3 protein. The sample shows approximately 730,000 distinct CDR3 sequences, more than 40% of them seen only once. These data come from a study of blood T cells in healthy people across ages. With 0 bases removed from V and 8 bases from J, the gap between germline ends came to 10 bases. CDR1 and CDR2 (germline): SNHLY, FYNNEI. This CDR3 region has 13 residues. The receptor's source is a woman aged 55-69 years in good health. Sequencing was done on a sample of blood. V is TRBV2 and J is TRBJ2-5; tentatively, D is TRBD1 or TRBD2 (5 bases each). CDR3 sequence reads: CASSEALRDTQYF. CDR3 in DNA: TGTGCCAGCAGTGAAGCGCTTAGGGACACCCAGTACTTC.